Sequencing of this T cell receptor beta chain was carried out in a study of cytomegalovirus exposure and HLA in healthy donors. Only one count was recorded for this clone. The antigen is unknown. V lost 0 bases to trimming and J lost 2 bases, with 10 bases between them. The CDR3 runs to 15 residues. Germline CDR1 and CDR2: SGHRS and YFSETQ. This PCR relied on a set of 60 Vbeta primers and 13 Jbeta primers. Repertoires were generated with immunoSEQ multiplex PCR, while TCRdb's copy carries only in-frame clones and drops some. Among 140,000 or so clones listed, approximately 79% were seen once. Study findings and constraints: Serostatus for CMV was the only available immune exposure information. In an earlier analysis, about 87% or about 30%: the productive usage of most TCR beta V segments. V- and J-gene trimming in TCR beta was tied to a missense DCLRE1C variant by an analysis performed later.

Sequenced sample: PBMCs. The chain joins TRBV5-1 to TRBJ2-3; a weak D match, TRBD1 (5 bases). The sequence derives from a woman in her 30s in good health and CMV-seronegative. Here the CDR3 DNA reads TGCGCCAGCAGCTTGGGACAGTGGGACACAGATACGCAGTATTTT. This translates into CASSLGQWDTDTQYF. Supplemented by reference TRBV5-1 and TRBJ2-3, the full variable domain reads KAGVTQTPRYLIKTRGQQVTLSCSPISGHRSVSWYQQTPGQGLQFLFEYFSETQRNKGNFPGRFSGRQFSNSRSEMNVSTLELGDSALYLCASSLGQWDTDTQYFGPGTRLTVL.